Each of the 31 T cell receptor beta chains below was sequenced from the same sample in a study of blood T cell repertoires in COVID-19. Repertoires were generated with immunoSEQ multiplex PCR, while TCRdb's copy carries only in-frame clones and drops some. The data show 200,000 to 250,000 clones, about 85% seen once. Sequencing was done on a sample of peripheral blood. The receptors here all came from a man aged 25 to 40 with active or convalescent COVID-19.

CDR3 region: CASSGTSGNTGELFF. CDR3 bases: TGTGCCAGCAGCGGGACTAGCGGAAACACCGGGGAGCTGTTTTTT. This chain connects TRBV5-5 to TRBJ2-2, with 11 bases lining up with TRBD2. With V trimmed by 4 bases and J by 2 bases, 1 base remained unmatched. Looked up from germline, CDR1 is SGHKS and CDR2 is YYEKEE (reference sequence). There are 15 residues in the CDR3.

This clone was seen a handful of times. CDR3 nucleotide sequence: TGTGCCAGCAGTTTCGCGGGAGGGGAGCAGTACTTC. Amino acid sequence: CASSFAGGEQYF. The rearrangement links TRBV28 to TRBJ2-7; 9 nucleotides line up with TRBD2. V was clipped by 3 bases and J by 7 bases; unmatched bases: 1. Germline V gene lookup returns CDR1 MDHEN and CDR2 SYDVKM. CDR3 length: 12 amino acids.

V and J are TRBV24-1 and TRBJ2-2, with a possible D match to TRBD2 (5 bases). V was pared by 4 bases and J by 6 bases, with 5 bases between. Germline lookup yields CDR1 KGHDR and CDR2 SFDVKD. The CDR3 covers 12 residues. The CDR3, as DNA: TGTGCCACCAGTGACGGGGCCGGGGAGCTGTTTTTT. This codes for CATSDGAGELFF.

This clone was seen more than once but under ten times. The V gene is TRBV3-1 (or the pseudogene TRBV3-2), the J gene TRBJ2-1; 8 bases line up with TRBD1. CDR1 is LGHDT and CDR2 is YNNKEL in the germline V gene (reference sequence). The CDR3 loop spans 14 amino acids. V lost 4 bases to trimming and J lost 7 bases; unmatched junction nucleotides: 6. For the CDR3, the DNA is TGTGCCAGCAGCCGTCGACAGGGGAAGAATGAGCAGTTCTTC. As protein: CASSRRQGKNEQFF.

The rearrangement joins TRBV9 to TRBJ2-1; TRBD2 matches 7 bases. The CDR3 runs 15 residues. Germline V gene sequence: CDR1 SGDLS, CDR2 YYNGEE. The junction had 4 bases not matched to a gene; V was cut back by 0 bases and J by 4 bases. As DNA, the CDR3 is TGTGCCAGCAGCGTAGACGGGAGGACTTACAATGAGCAGTTCTTC. Protein product: CASSVDGRTYNEQFF.

V gene TRBV5-1 combines with J gene TRBJ2-5, with TRBD1 identical over 9 bases. CDR3 length: 16 residues. In germline, CDR1 is SGHRS, CDR2 YFSETQ. V was pared by 1 base and J by 3 bases, with 7 bases of the junction left unmatched. The CDR3 sequence is CASSLPRTGVEETQYF. The CDR3 bases are TGCGCCAGCAGCTTGCCCCGGACAGGGGTGGAAGAGACCCAGTACTTC.

V gene TRBV9 combines with J gene TRBJ1-5; no clear D. Germline V CDR1 and CDR2: SGDLS, YYNGEE. The V end was cut by 0 bases, the J end by 4 bases, with 11 bases between. This CDR3 has 15 residues. Here the CDR3 DNA reads TGTGCCAGCAGCGTAGATCCGAGCAGGAATCAGCCCCAGCATTTT. It encodes CASSVDPSRNQPQHF.

V and J are TRBV28 and TRBJ2-5, with 10 bases lining up with TRBD2. The CDR3 sequence is 15 residues long. Germline lookup yields CDR1 MDHEN and CDR2 SYDVKM. V was pared by 7 bases and J by 5 bases, with 10 bases of the junction left unmatched. DNA of the CDR3: TGTGCCAGCAATAATCCGGGACTAGCGTGGGAGACCCAGTACTTC. This codes for CASNNPGLAWETQYF.

The CDR3 coding sequence is TGTGCCAGCAGCCTAAGGGGGGCCAAAAACATTCAGTACTTC. Translation gives CASSLRGAKNIQYF. V usage is TRBV7-8 and J usage is TRBJ2-4; D perhaps matches TRBD1 (6 bases). Germline V gene lookup returns CDR1 SGHVS and CDR2 FQNEAQ. V was pared by 5 bases and J by 1 base, with 9 bases between. The CDR3 is made up of 14 amino acids.

The chain joins TRBV4-3 to TRBJ1-4; 9 positions match TRBD1. This CDR3 is built from 17 residues. Looked up from germline, CDR1 is LGHNA and CDR2 is YSLEER. Trimming cost V 4 bases and J 10 bases; bases outside gene matches: 16. CDR3 coding DNA: TGCGCCAGCAGCCTAAGGATCCCGGGACAGGGTGAGGGAAAACTGTTTTTT. It specifies CASSLRIPGQGEGKLFF.

The V call is TRBV13, the J call TRBJ2-1; possibly TRBD1 for D (6 bases). V lost 5 bases, J lost 3 bases, and 17 bases lay in between. This CDR3 comprises 16 residues. CDR1 is PRHDT, CDR2 FYEKMQ, per germline (reference sequence). DNA for the CDR3: TGTGCCAGCAGCCCCCAAGGACAGAGTTACTACAATGAGCAGTTCTTC. This translates into CASSPQGQSYYNEQFF.

The rearrangement joins TRBV28 to TRBJ1-5; D not certain. Germline V CDR1 and CDR2: MDHEN, SYDVKM. The V and J ends lost 8 bases and 8 bases respectively, with 16 bases between them. There are 13 residues in the CDR3. CDR3 region: CASEGRGWEPQHF. CDR3 coding DNA: TGTGCCAGCGAAGGCCGAGGATGGGAGCCCCAGCATTTT.

The chain is built from TRBV27 and TRBJ2-3, with 10 bases aligning to TRBD2. The CDR3 consists of 22 residues. Trimming cost V 5 bases and J 2 bases; bases outside gene matches: 25. Germline V gene lookup returns CDR1 MNHEY and CDR2 SMNVEV (reference sequence). In nucleotides, the CDR3 is TGTGCCAGCAGTGTCCCCCCCCCGTGGCTAGCGGGAGAGAGGCTAACCACAGATACGCAGTATTTT. Protein: CASSVPPPWLAGERLTTDTQYF.

The CDR3 reads CASSPSLSGRWDEQYF. DNA of the CDR3: TGTGCCAGCTCACCTTCCCTTAGCGGGAGATGGGACGAGCAGTACTTC. This chain uses TRBV18 with TRBJ2-7; the match to TRBD2 covers 9 bases. Germline-derived CDR1 and CDR2 are KGHSH and LQKENI. V lost 3 bases, J lost 5 bases, and 11 bases stayed unmatched. This CDR3 is 16 amino acids long.

This chain uses TRBV9 with TRBJ1-1; D possibly corresponds to TRBD1 (6 bases). V was shortened by 3 bases and J by 5 bases, with 17 bases between the two germline ends. Germline CDR1 reads SGDLS; CDR2 reads YYNGEE. There are 15 residues in the CDR3. The CDR3 here is CASSAETGQGTEAFF. The CDR3 DNA sequence: TGTGCCAGCAGCGCAGAGACAGGTCAAGGGACTGAAGCTTTCTTT.

This rearrangement joins TRBV28 to TRBJ2-7, with TRBD1 as a possible D gene (6 bases). The CDR3 has 15 amino acids. The germline V and J ends were trimmed by 6 bases and 1 base, with 16 bases remaining between them. Germline lookup yields CDR1 MDHEN and CDR2 SYDVKM. The CDR3 is CASSWSDRPSYEQYF. As DNA, the CDR3 is TGTGCCAGCAGCTGGTCCGACAGGCCGTCCTACGAGCAGTACTTC. The complete variable domain, with remaining parts taken from reference TRBV28 and TRBJ2-7, reads DVKVTQSSRYLVKRTGEKVFLECVQDMDHENMFWYRQDPGLGLRLIYFSYDVKMKEKGDIPEGYSVSREKKERFSLILESASTNQTSMYLCASSWSDRPSYEQYFGPGTRLTVT.

This chain uses TRBV2 with TRBJ1-1; no clear D gene. The CDR3 is 16 residues long. Per the germline V gene, CDR1 is SNHLY and CDR2 is FYNNEI. V was trimmed by 7 bases and J by 5 bases, leaving 23 bases between them. The CDR3 protein is CASTRVVTGGGTEAFF. Written as DNA, the CDR3 is TGTGCCAGCACCCGGGTTGTGACGGGAGGAGGGACTGAAGCTTTCTTT.

The rearrangement links TRBV15 to TRBJ2-1; no firm D call. Trimming shortened V by 0 bases and J by 6 bases, and 9 bases separated the two germline ends. Per the germline V gene, CDR1 is LNHNV and CDR2 is YYDKDF (reference sequence). This CDR3 is built from 14 residues. CDR3 residues: CATSRDPLGNEQFF. CDR3 bases: TGTGCCACCAGCAGAGATCCCCTCGGCAATGAGCAGTTCTTC.

The chain links TRBV19 to TRBJ1-2; D is possibly TRBD1 (5 bases). In germline, CDR1 is LNHDA, CDR2 SQIVND (reference sequence). The V gene lost 6 bases and the J gene lost 0 bases, with 8 bases spanning the gap. CDR3 length equals 13 residues. Here the CDR3 reads CASRVTANYGYTF. The CDR3 DNA reads TGTGCCAGTAGAGTGACAGCTAACTATGGCTACACCTTC.

V is TRBV28 and J is TRBJ2-1, with 9 nucleotides matching TRBD2. Looked up from germline, CDR1 is MDHEN and CDR2 is SYDVKM. The length of the CDR3 is 15 residues. J gave up 5 bases and V 6 bases, and 8 bases lay outside the gene matches. This chain's CDR3 is CASSPGGGGDNEQFF. The CDR3 nucleotides read TGTGCCAGCAGCCCCGGCGGCGGGGGGGACAATGAGCAGTTCTTC.

This clone is a singleton in its sample. V is TRBV14 and J is TRBJ2-5; maybe TRBD2 (5 bases). Looked up from germline, CDR1 is SGHDN and CDR2 is FVKESK. V lost 3 bases and J lost 3, with 14 bases in between. CDR3 length equals 15 residues. CDR3 region: CASSHLRTGEETQYF. The CDR3 nucleotides read TGTGCCAGCAGCCACCTAAGGACCGGGGAAGAGACCCAGTACTTC.

This clone was recorded once. The V gene is TRBV6-2 or TRBV6-3, the J gene TRBJ1-5; D may be TRBD1 (5 bases). Germline loops: CDR1 MNHEY, CDR2 SVGEGT. CDR3 length equals 15 residues. The V gene lost 5 bases and the J gene lost 5 bases, with 16 bases spanning the gap. CDR3 sequence (DNA): TGTGCCAGCAGTGATTCGGGGGGAAGCTATCAGCCCCAGCATTTT. This encodes CASSDSGGSYQPQHF.

V and J are TRBV4-1 and TRBJ1-4; D unresolved. The CDR3 runs to 17 residues. The V and J ends lost 4 bases and 5 bases respectively, with 20 bases between them. Germline CDR1 reads MGHRA; CDR2 reads YSYEKL. CDR3 bases: TGCGCCAGCAGCCCACCGGTGGCAGGCTACCTCAATGAAAAACTGTTTTTT. Protein sequence: CASSPPVAGYLNEKLFF.

This clone was observed a handful of times. The chain joins TRBV7-9 to TRBJ2-3; 7 bases are shared with TRBD2. V lost 5 bases, J lost 10 bases, and 15 bases stayed unmatched. The CDR3 covers 15 residues. From germline, CDR1 is SEHNR and CDR2 FQNEAQ (reference sequence). The CDR3 protein is CASSPSGGGPSAQYF. CDR3 coding DNA: TGTGCCAGCAGCCCCAGTGGGGGAGGGCCGTCCGCGCAGTATTTT.

The chain uses TRBV9 and TRBJ2-7; 8 nucleotides line up with TRBD1. V was clipped by 0 bases and J by 6 bases; unmatched bases: 8. CDR1 and CDR2 from the germline V gene are SGDLS and YYNGEE. The CDR3 spans 15 residues. CDR3 loop: CASSVGWTGLGEQYF. For the CDR3, the DNA is TGTGCCAGCAGCGTAGGATGGACAGGGCTGGGCGAGCAGTACTTC.

This clone was counted a single time. V usage is TRBV5-6 and J usage is TRBJ2-5; D possibly corresponds to TRBD2 (6 bases). This CDR3 contains 14 residues. Trimming removed 2 bases from V and 7 bases from J, with 15 bases in between. Germline-derived CDR1 and CDR2 are SGHDT and YYEEEE. CDR3 sequence reads: CASSLLEAGGTQYF. The CDR3 DNA reads TGTGCCAGCAGCTTACTGGAAGCCGGGGGGACCCAGTACTTC.

This clone was recorded once. V and J are TRBV27 and TRBJ2-7; 10 bases line up with TRBD1. After removal of 8 bases from V and 6 bases from J, the junction contained 4 bases not matched to a gene. Germline V lookup: CDR1 MNHEY, CDR2 SMNVEV (reference sequence). CDR3 length: 12 amino acids. As DNA, the CDR3 is TGTGCCAGCGGGGACAGGGGTTCCGAGCAGTACTTC. Translated, it gives CASGDRGSEQYF.

The rearrangement links TRBV4-3 to TRBJ2-1, with 11 bases aligning to TRBD2. CDR1 and CDR2 (germline): LGHNA, YSLEER. CDR3 length: 14 residues. J gave up 8 bases and V 4 bases, and 4 bases lay outside the gene matches. CDR3 protein: CASSPSGRRYEQFF. CDR3 DNA sequence: TGCGCCAGCAGCCCTAGCGGGAGGAGGTATGAGCAGTTCTTC.

To note about this clone: Other DNA sequences in the same sample also yield this CDR3. V and J are TRBV5-1 and TRBJ1-4; D is possibly TRBD1 (5 bases). Germline V CDR1 and CDR2: SGHRS, YFSETQ. V was pared by 0 bases and J by 4 bases, with 7 bases between. The CDR3 is 14 residues long. CDR3 in amino acids: CASSLGQGNEKLFF. CDR3 bases: TGCGCCAGCAGCTTGGGGCAGGGTAATGAAAAACTGTTTTTT. Based on the CDR3 plus reference TRBV5-1 and TRBJ1-4, the full variable domain is KAGVTQTPRYLIKTRGQQVTLSCSPISGHRSVSWYQQTPGQGLQFLFEYFSETQRNKGNFPGRFSGRQFSNSRSEMNVSTLELGDSALYLCASSLGQGNEKLFFGSGTQLSVL.

The chain recombines TRBV30 with TRBJ2-3, with TRBD1 matching 8 bases. Per germline, CDR1 GTSNPN and CDR2 SVGIG (reference sequence). The CDR3 consists of 14 residues. Trimming took 6 bases from V and 4 from J; bases not matched to a gene: 9. The CDR3 reads CACRLGQGADTQYF. Written as DNA, the CDR3 is TGTGCCTGTCGTCTCGGACAGGGCGCAGATACGCAGTATTTT.

The table lists this clone with a count of one. The chain combines TRBV27 with TRBJ2-7; no definite D call. The CDR3 runs to 13 residues. Germline lookup yields CDR1 MNHEY and CDR2 SMNVEV (reference sequence). V lost 5 bases and J 3 bases, leaving 11 bases between the germline ends. Written as DNA, the CDR3 is TGTGCCAGCAGTGAGACTTCAAACTACGAGCAGTACTTC. This gives the protein CASSETSNYEQYF.